This T cell receptor beta chain is from a study of CD8 T cells in ankylosing spondylitis. The table lists this clonotype with many counts. Antigen specificity is unknown. Making the TCR beta libraries involved quantitative 5'-RACE with molecular barcodes. TCRdb re-called the 5' RACE reads with MiXCR, one entry per CDR3 protein. The sample holds 200,000 to 300,000 distinct CDR3 sequences, roughly a tenth seen once. The study, taken as a whole, reports: One TCR beta motif, made up of roughly eight highly homologous variants, appeared characteristic of ankylosing spondylitis blood. Matched synovial fluid from ankylosing spondylitis patients was reported to be enriched for disease-linked clones. Several of the motif variants were reported before in synovial fluid and blood from reactive arthritis.

The clonotype originates from a male donor with ankylosing spondylitis or in good health (not recorded which). The source material was blood, either unsorted or a sorted T cell fraction (not recorded which).

In DNA, the CDR3 is TGCAGTGCTAAGGAGGGAGGCACTGAAGCTTTCTTT. Translated, it gives CSAKEGGTEAFF. The chain joins TRBV20-1 to TRBJ1-1; D unclear. The CDR3 is 12 amino acids. CDR1 is DFQATT and CDR2 is SNEGSKA in the germline V gene (reference sequence). V dropped 4 bases and J dropped 4 bases, with 10 bases sitting between them.